The clone carrying this TCR beta chain was counted ten times or more. Its target is not known. This entry belongs to a study of human T cells and chemical hapten exposure. Study results and caveats: Significantly more large CDR3 similarity clusters arose among expanded TCRs than among controls. High-frequency TCRs, those above 1 in 1000, stayed the same after DPC sensitization. Positive correlation was observed between PT1 expanded TCR counts and patch test score.

CDR3 length equals 14 residues. TCRdb redid the calling of the RACE reads with MiXCR, one entry per CDR3 protein. Altogether tens of thousands of distinct CDR3 sequences are present, approximately 9.9% being singletons, with the ten largest covering approximately 5.2%. Indicated time point: pre-sensitization, week 0. Treatment given: therapeutic diphenylcyclopropenone sensitization with weekly scalp DPC. The chain uses TRBV3-2 and TRBJ2-1; the table calls TRBD2, which could not be checked here. TRBV3-2 is marked as a pseudogene. The TCR was taken from a woman aged 45-59 years with alopecia areata. Some clones in this sample may be carry-over from other donors' samples. This material consisted of whole blood, taken in connection with sensitization to the hapten diphenylcyclopropenone (DPC). The CDR3 DNA reads TGTGCCAGCAGCCAAGCGGGGGGGCCGGTTGAGCAGTTCTTC. It specifies CASSQAGGPVEQFF.